This T cell receptor (beta chain) was recovered during a study of blood T cell repertoires in COVID-19. Deletions cut 5 bases from V and 4 bases from J, with 9 bases between. The V gene's germline CDR1 is SSHAT and CDR2 FNYEAQ (reference sequence). CDR3 size: 13 residues. This table comes from immunoSEQ multiplex PCR, and its TCRdb copy is limited to in-frame clones, with some not included. The sample comprises some 120,000 clones, 82% of which are singletons, and 7.9% rests with the top ten. The gene calls are TRBV7-7 and TRBJ1-3, with D uncertain. Specimen: peripheral blood. The clonotype comes from a man between 65 and 85 years old with acute or convalescent COVID-19. The CDR3 sequence: CASSTSPGNTIYF. The DNA for the CDR3 is TGTGCCAGCAGCACAAGTCCGGGAAACACCATATATTTT.